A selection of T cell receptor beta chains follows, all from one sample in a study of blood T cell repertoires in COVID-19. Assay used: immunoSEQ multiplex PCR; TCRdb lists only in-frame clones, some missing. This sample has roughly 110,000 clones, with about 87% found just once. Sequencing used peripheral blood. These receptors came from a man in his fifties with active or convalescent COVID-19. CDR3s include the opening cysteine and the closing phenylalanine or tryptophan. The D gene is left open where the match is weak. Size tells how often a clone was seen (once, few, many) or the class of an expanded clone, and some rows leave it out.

CDR3 protein: CATSDTAGTPNYGYTF
CDR3 DNA: TGTGCCACCAGCGATACGGCGGGCACTCCTAACTATGGCTACACCTTC
J gene: TRBJ1-2
V gene: TRBV15
clone size: -
D gene: -

CDR3 protein: CASSSFRGLMNTEAFF
CDR3 DNA: TGTGCCAGCAGCTCCTTCAGGGGGCTGATGAACACTGAAGCTTTCTTT
J gene: TRBJ1-1
V gene: TRBV11-2
clone size: -
D gene: TRBD1

CDR3 protein: CASSYSPAAGGADTQYF
CDR3 DNA: TGTGCCAGCAGCTACTCGCCGGCAGCGGGAGGTGCAGATACGCAGTATTTT
J gene: TRBJ2-3
V gene: TRBV11-2
clone size: -
D gene: TRBD2

CDR3 protein: CASRGSYNSPLHF
CDR3 DNA: TGTGCCAGCAGGGGCAGTTATAATTCACCCCTCCACTTT
J gene: TRBJ1-6
V gene: TRBV6-5
clone size: -
D gene: -

CDR3 protein: CASSIGAGVADTQYF
CDR3 DNA: TGTGCCAGTAGTATTGGAGCGGGAGTTGCTGATACGCAGTATTTT
J gene: TRBJ2-3
V gene: TRBV19
clone size: -
D gene: TRBD2

CDR3 protein: CASSIVGRTDTQYF
CDR3 DNA: TGTGCCAGTAGTATTGTGGGGCGCACAGATACGCAGTATTTT
J gene: TRBJ2-3
V gene: TRBV19
clone size: -
D gene: -

CDR3 protein: CASSLDAGELFF
CDR3 DNA: TGTGCCAGCAGCCTAGATGCCGGGGAGCTGTTTTTT
J gene: TRBJ2-2
V gene: TRBV5-4
clone size: -
D gene: -

CDR3 protein: CASSVGIEQFF
CDR3 DNA: TGCGCCAGCAGCGTCGGGATTGAGCAGTTCTTC
J gene: TRBJ2-1
V gene: TRBV10-2
clone size: -
D gene: -

CDR3 protein: CASSARQGPGELFF
CDR3 DNA: TGTGCCAGCAGTGCCCGACAGGGCCCCGGGGAGCTGTTTTTT
J gene: TRBJ2-2
V gene: TRBV27
clone size: -
D gene: TRBD1

CDR3 protein: CASSSPNYGYTF
CDR3 DNA: TGTGCCAGCAGCTCCCCAAACTATGGCTACACCTTC
J gene: TRBJ1-2
V gene: TRBV7-2
clone size: once
D gene: -

CDR3 protein: CSASIRGETQYF
CDR3 DNA: TGCAGTGCTAGTATCCGAGGAGAGACCCAGTACTTC
J gene: TRBJ2-5
V gene: TRBV20-1
clone size: -
D gene: -

CDR3 protein: CASSLGTSGPQETQYF
CDR3 DNA: TGTGCCAGCAGCTTAGGAACTAGCGGGCCACAAGAGACCCAGTACTTC
J gene: TRBJ2-5
V gene: TRBV5-4
clone size: few
D gene: TRBD2

CDR3 protein: CASSERDSLNEKLFF
CDR3 DNA: TGCGCCAGCAGCGAACGGGACAGCCTTAATGAAAAACTGTTTTTT
J gene: TRBJ1-4
V gene: TRBV4-1
clone size: -
D gene: TRBD1

CDR3 protein: CASSLAGDYTGELFF
CDR3 DNA: TGTGCCAGCAGCTTAGCGGGAGATTACACCGGGGAGCTGTTTTTT
J gene: TRBJ2-2
V gene: TRBV11-2
clone size: -
D gene: -

CDR3 protein: CASSLSLTYEQYF
CDR3 DNA: TGTGCCAGCAGTTTATCCTTAACCTACGAGCAGTACTTC
J gene: TRBJ2-7
V gene: TRBV28
clone size: -
D gene: -

CDR3 protein: CATSTGTVASPLHF
CDR3 DNA: TGTGCCACCAGCACCGGGACAGTTGCTTCACCCCTCCACTTT
J gene: TRBJ1-6
V gene: TRBV15
clone size: -
D gene: TRBD1

CDR3 protein: CASSSFQVAQETQYF
CDR3 DNA: TGTGCCAGCAGCTCATTCCAGGTTGCGCAAGAGACCCAGTACTTC
J gene: TRBJ2-5
V gene: TRBV7-9
clone size: few
D gene: -

CDR3 protein: CASRGGINEANTGELFF
CDR3 DNA: TGTGCCAGCCGGGGAGGGATAAACGAGGCGAACACCGGGGAGCTGTTTTTT
J gene: TRBJ2-2
V gene: TRBV2
clone size: -
D gene: TRBD2

CDR3 protein: CASVRVNTEAFF
CDR3 DNA: TGTGCCAGCGTCCGGGTGAACACTGAAGCTTTCTTT
J gene: TRBJ1-1
V gene: TRBV28
clone size: -
D gene: -

CDR3 protein: CASSPPQVMNTEAFF
CDR3 DNA: TGTGCCAGTAGTCCACCCCAGGTCATGAACACTGAAGCTTTCTTT
J gene: TRBJ1-1
V gene: TRBV19
clone size: -
D gene: -

CDR3 protein: CASSSGVEKLFF
CDR3 DNA: TGTGCCAGCAGTTCCGGGGTCGAAAAACTGTTTTTT
J gene: TRBJ1-4
V gene: TRBV6-6
clone size: -
D gene: -

CDR3 protein: CASSPGLLSNQPQHF
CDR3 DNA: TGTGCCAGCAGCCCGGGACTCCTGAGCAATCAGCCCCAGCATTTT
J gene: TRBJ1-5
V gene: TRBV11-2
clone size: -
D gene: -

CDR3 protein: CASSLTGYEQYF
CDR3 DNA: TGTGCCAGCAGTTTGACAGGGTACGAGCAGTACTTC
J gene: TRBJ2-7
V gene: TRBV27
clone size: -
D gene: TRBD1

CDR3 protein: CASRGVTSGRAYEQYF
CDR3 DNA: TGTGCCAGCAGGGGGGTGACTAGCGGGAGGGCCTACGAGCAGTACTTC
J gene: TRBJ2-7
V gene: TRBV2
clone size: -
D gene: TRBD2

CDR3 protein: CASSLGGSPERKLFF
CDR3 DNA: TGTGCCAGCAGTTTAGGAGGAAGCCCTGAGAGAAAACTGTTTTTT
J gene: TRBJ1-4
V gene: TRBV28
clone size: few
D gene: -

CDR3 protein: CASSLGLAPETQYF
CDR3 DNA: TGCGCCAGCAGCCTCGGACTAGCCCCAGAGACCCAGTACTTC
J gene: TRBJ2-5
V gene: TRBV5-1
clone size: -
D gene: TRBD2

CDR3 protein: CASSAWDYDEQFF
CDR3 DNA: TGTGCCAGCAGTGCCTGGGACTATGATGAGCAGTTCTTC
J gene: TRBJ2-1
V gene: TRBV2
clone size: -
D gene: TRBD2

CDR3 protein: CASSPMSGITNEKLFF
CDR3 DNA: TGTGCCAGCTCACCTATGTCAGGGATCACTAATGAAAAACTGTTTTTT
J gene: TRBJ1-4
V gene: TRBV18
clone size: -
D gene: -

CDR3 protein: CASSFSVNTDTQYF
CDR3 DNA: TGTGCCAGCAGTTTCTCTGTTAACACAGATACGCAGTATTTT
J gene: TRBJ2-3
V gene: TRBV28
clone size: -
D gene: -

CDR3 protein: CASSSYRLAGAGELFF
CDR3 DNA: TGTGCCAGCAGCTCTTACCGACTAGCGGGAGCCGGGGAGCTGTTTTTT
J gene: TRBJ2-2
V gene: TRBV11-2
clone size: -
D gene: TRBD2

CDR3 protein: CASSLIPGGGNTIYF
CDR3 DNA: TGTGCCAGCAGTTTGATTCCAGGGGGTGGAAACACCATATATTTT
J gene: TRBJ1-3
V gene: TRBV28
clone size: -
D gene: TRBD1

CDR3 protein: CASSLLWAANRLAGGSGDEQYF
CDR3 DNA: TGTGCCAGCAGCCTCCTGTGGGCAGCAAATAGACTTGCGGGGGGATCTGGGGACGAGCAGTACTTC
J gene: TRBJ2-7
V gene: TRBV3-1/TRBV3-2
clone size: -
D gene: TRBD2

CDR3 protein: CAISRDRGGETQYF
CDR3 DNA: TGTGCCATCAGCCGGGACAGGGGAGGGGAGACCCAGTACTTC
J gene: TRBJ2-5
V gene: TRBV10-3
clone size: -
D gene: TRBD1

CDR3 protein: CASSTGTRGIGDEQFF
CDR3 DNA: TGTGCCAGCAGCACAGGGACTAGAGGGATCGGGGATGAGCAGTTCTTC
J gene: TRBJ2-1
V gene: TRBV11-3
clone size: -
D gene: TRBD2

CDR3 protein: CASSPLGQEAYGYTF
CDR3 DNA: TGTGCCAGCTCACCACTGGGACAGGAGGCATATGGCTACACCTTC
J gene: TRBJ1-2
V gene: TRBV18
clone size: -
D gene: TRBD1

CDR3 protein: CAWKTGQSYEQYF
CDR3 DNA: TGTGCCTGGAAGACAGGGCAATCCTACGAGCAGTACTTC
J gene: TRBJ2-7
V gene: TRBV30
clone size: -
D gene: TRBD1

CDR3 protein: CASRRTGTGLAGGKGETQYF
CDR3 DNA: TGTGCCAGTAGAAGGACAGGGACCGGACTAGCGGGAGGAAAGGGGGAGACCCAGTACTTC
J gene: TRBJ2-5
V gene: TRBV19
clone size: -
D gene: TRBD2

CDR3 protein: CASSWGQQNNEQFF
CDR3 DNA: TGTGCCAGCAGCTGGGGACAGCAAAACAATGAGCAGTTCTTC
J gene: TRBJ2-1
V gene: TRBV7-9
clone size: -
D gene: TRBD1

CDR3 protein: CASSLDREGAYEQYF
CDR3 DNA: TGTGCCAGCAGTTTAGACAGGGAAGGGGCCTACGAGCAGTACTTC
J gene: TRBJ2-7
V gene: TRBV28
clone size: -
D gene: TRBD1

CDR3 protein: CASSDRGGSYEQYF
CDR3 DNA: TGTGCCAGTAGCGACAGGGGGGGGTCCTACGAGCAGTACTTC
J gene: TRBJ2-7
V gene: TRBV19
clone size: -
D gene: TRBD1

CDR3 protein: CASSFSGTSGSPYNEQFF
CDR3 DNA: TGTGCCAGCAGCTTCTCCGGGACTAGCGGGAGTCCCTACAATGAGCAGTTCTTC
J gene: TRBJ2-1
V gene: TRBV5-5
clone size: -
D gene: TRBD2